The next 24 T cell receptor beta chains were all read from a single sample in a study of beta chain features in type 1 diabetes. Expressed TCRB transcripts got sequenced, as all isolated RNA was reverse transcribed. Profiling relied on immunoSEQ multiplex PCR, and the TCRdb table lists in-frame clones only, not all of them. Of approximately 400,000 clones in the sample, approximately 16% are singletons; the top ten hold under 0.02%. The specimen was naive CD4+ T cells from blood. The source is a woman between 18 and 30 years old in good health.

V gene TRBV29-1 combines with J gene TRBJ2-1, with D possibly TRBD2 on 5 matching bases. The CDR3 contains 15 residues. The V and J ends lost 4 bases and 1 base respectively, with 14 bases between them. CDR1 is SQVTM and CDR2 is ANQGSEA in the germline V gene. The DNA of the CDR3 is TGCAGCGTTGGGGTCCTCGGGGAGTCCTACAATGAGCAGTTCTTC. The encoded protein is CSVGVLGESYNEQFF.

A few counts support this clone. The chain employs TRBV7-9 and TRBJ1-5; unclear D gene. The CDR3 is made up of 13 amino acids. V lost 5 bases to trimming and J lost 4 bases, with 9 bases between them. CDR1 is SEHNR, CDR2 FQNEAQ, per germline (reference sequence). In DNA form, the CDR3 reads TGTGCCAGCAGCATCGACGGGAATCAGCCCCAGCATTTT. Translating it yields CASSIDGNQPQHF. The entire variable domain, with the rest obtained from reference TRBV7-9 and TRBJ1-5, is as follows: DTGVSQNPRHKITKRGQNVTFRCDPISEHNRLYWYRQTLGQGPEFLTYFQNEAQLEKSRLLSDRFSAERPKGSFSTLEIQRTEQGDSAMYLCASSIDGNQPQHFGDGTRLSIL.

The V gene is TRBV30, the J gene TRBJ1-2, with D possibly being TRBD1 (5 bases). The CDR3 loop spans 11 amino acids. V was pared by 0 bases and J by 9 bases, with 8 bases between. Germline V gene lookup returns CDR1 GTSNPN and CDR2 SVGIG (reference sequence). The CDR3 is CAWSVQVRYTF. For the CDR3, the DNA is TGTGCCTGGAGTGTACAGGTCCGCTACACCTTC.

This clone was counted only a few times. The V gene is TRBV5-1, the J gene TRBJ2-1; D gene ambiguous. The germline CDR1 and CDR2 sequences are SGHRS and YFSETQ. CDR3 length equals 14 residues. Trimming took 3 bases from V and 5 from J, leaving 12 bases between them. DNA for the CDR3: TGCGCCAGCAGCTACCTAGTTGGAAACAATGAGCAGTTCTTC. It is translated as CASSYLVGNNEQFF.

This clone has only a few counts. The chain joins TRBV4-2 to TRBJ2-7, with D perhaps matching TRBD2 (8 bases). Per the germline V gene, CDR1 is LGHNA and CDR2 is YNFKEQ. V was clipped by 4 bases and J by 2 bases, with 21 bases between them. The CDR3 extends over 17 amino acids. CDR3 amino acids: CASSRAGGAGGPYEQYF. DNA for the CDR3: TGTGCCAGCAGCCGAGCCGGGGGGGCAGGGGGACCCTACGAGCAGTACTTC.

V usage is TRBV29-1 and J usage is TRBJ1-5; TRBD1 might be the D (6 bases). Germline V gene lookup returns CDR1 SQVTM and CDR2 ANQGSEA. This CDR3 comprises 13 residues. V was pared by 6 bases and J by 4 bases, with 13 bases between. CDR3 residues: CSVSRGMNQPQHF. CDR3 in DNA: TGCAGCGTGTCGAGGGGGATGAATCAGCCCCAGCATTTT.

The CDR3 nucleotides are TGTGCCAGCAGCCCGTTTGCGGGAGTGATCAATGAGCAGTTCTTC. Amino acids: CASSPFAGVINEQFF. V usage is TRBV2 and J usage is TRBJ2-1, with TRBD2 matching 7 bases. The length of the CDR3 is 15 residues. CDR1 is SNHLY and CDR2 is FYNNEI in the germline V gene. V lost 6 bases, J lost 6 bases, and 11 bases stayed unmatched. The variable domain in full, completed from reference TRBV2 and TRBJ2-1, reads EPEVTQTPSHQVTQMGQEVILRCVPISNHLYFYWYRQILGQKVEFLVSFYNNEISEKSEIFDDQFSVERPDGSNFTLKIRSTKLEDSAMYFCASSPFAGVINEQFFGPGTRLTVL.

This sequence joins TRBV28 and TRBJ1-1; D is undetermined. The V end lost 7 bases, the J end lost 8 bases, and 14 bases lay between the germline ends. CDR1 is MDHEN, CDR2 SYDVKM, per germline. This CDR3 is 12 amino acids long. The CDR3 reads CASIIGGREAFF. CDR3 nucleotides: TGTGCCAGCATCATCGGAGGGCGGGAAGCTTTCTTT.

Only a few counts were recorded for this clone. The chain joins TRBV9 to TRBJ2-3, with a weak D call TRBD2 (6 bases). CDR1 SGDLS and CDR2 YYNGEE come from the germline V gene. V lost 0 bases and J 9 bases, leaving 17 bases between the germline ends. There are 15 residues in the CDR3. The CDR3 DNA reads TGTGCCAGCAGCGTAGAAGCGGGTGGTGGTCGAACGCAGTATTTT. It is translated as CASSVEAGGGRTQYF.

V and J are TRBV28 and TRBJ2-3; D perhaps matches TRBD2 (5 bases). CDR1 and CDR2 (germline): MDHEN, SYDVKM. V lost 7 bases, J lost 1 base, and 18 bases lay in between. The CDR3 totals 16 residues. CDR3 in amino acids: CASTPWAGRGTDTQYF. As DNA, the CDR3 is TGTGCCAGCACTCCATGGGCGGGCCGCGGCACAGATACGCAGTATTTT.

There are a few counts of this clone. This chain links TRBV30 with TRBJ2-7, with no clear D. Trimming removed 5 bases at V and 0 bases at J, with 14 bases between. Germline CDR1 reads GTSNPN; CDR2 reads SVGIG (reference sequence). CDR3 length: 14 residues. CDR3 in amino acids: CAWADIMSSYEQYF. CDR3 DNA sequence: TGTGCCTGGGCCGATATCATGAGCTCCTACGAGCAGTACTTC.

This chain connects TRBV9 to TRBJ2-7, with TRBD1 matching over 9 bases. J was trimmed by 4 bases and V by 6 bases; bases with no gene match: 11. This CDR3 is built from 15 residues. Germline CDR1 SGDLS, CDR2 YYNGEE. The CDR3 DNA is TGTGCCAGCACCAGGGAGGGGACAGGGACATACGAGCAGTACTTC. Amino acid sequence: CASTREGTGTYEQYF.

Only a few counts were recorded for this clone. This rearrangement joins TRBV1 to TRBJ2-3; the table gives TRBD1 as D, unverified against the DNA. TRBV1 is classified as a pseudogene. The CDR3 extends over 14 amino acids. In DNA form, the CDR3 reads TGCACCAGCAGCCCCGGACAGGGACAAGATACGCAGTATTTT. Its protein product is CTSSPGQGQDTQYF.

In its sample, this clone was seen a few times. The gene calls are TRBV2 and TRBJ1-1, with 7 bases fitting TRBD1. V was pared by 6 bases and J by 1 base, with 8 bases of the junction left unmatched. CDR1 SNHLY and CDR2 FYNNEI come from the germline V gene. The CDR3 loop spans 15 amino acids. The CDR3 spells CASSGGDSGNTEAFF. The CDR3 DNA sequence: TGTGCCAGCAGCGGGGGGGACAGCGGGAACACTGAAGCTTTCTTT. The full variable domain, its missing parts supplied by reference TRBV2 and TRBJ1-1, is EPEVTQTPSHQVTQMGQEVILRCVPISNHLYFYWYRQILGQKVEFLVSFYNNEISEKSEIFDDQFSVERPDGSNFTLKIRSTKLEDSAMYFCASSGGDSGNTEAFFGQGTRLTVV.

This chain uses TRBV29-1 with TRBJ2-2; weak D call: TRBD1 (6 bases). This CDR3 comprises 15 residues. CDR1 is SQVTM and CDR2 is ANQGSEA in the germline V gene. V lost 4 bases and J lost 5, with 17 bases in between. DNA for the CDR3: TGCAGCGTTGGGGGGCCAGGGTTTAGGACCGGGGAGCTGTTTTTT. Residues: CSVGGPGFRTGELFF.

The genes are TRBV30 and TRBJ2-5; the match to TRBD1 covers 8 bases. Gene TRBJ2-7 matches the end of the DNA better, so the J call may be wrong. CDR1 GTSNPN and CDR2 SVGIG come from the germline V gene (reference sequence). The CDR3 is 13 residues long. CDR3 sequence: CAWSSGGWYEQYF. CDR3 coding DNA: TGTGCCTGGAGTTCAGGGGGCTGGTACGAGCAGTACTTC.

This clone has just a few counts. Here the CDR3 reads CAISAQVRGTDTQYF. Written as DNA, the CDR3 is TGTGCCATCAGTGCACAGGTTAGGGGCACAGATACGCAGTATTTT. V and J are TRBV10-3 and TRBJ2-3, with a tentative D call TRBD1 (5 bases). CDR3 length: 15 residues. Germline V gene lookup returns CDR1 ENHRY and CDR2 SYGVKD. The V and J ends lost 4 bases and 1 base respectively, with 12 bases between them.

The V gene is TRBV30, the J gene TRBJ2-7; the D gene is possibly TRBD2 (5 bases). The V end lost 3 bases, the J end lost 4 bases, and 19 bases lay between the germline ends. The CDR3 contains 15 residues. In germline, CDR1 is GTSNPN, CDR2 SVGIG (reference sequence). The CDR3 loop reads CAWSHIRPGKYEQYF. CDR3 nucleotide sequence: TGTGCCTGGAGCCATATAAGACCGGGAAAATACGAGCAGTACTTC.

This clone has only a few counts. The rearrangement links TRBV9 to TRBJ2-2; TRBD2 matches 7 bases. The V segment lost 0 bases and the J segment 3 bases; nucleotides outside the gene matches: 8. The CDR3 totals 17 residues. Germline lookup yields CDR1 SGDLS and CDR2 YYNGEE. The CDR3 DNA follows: TGTGCCAGCAGCGTAGAAGGTCGGGGAGGGTACACCGGGGAGCTGTTTTTT. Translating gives CASSVEGRGGYTGELFF.

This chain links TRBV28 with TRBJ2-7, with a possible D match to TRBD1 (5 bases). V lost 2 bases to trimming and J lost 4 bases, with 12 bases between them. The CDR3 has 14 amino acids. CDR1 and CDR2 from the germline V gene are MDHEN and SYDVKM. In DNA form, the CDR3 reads TGTGCCAGCAGTTTACAGGGTGTTAGGTACGAGCAGTACTTC. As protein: CASSLQGVRYEQYF.

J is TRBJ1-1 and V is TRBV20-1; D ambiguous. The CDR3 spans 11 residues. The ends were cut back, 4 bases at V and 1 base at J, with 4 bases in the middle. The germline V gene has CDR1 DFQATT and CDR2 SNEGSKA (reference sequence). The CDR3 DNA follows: TGCAGTGCTACCTCGAACACTGAAGCTTTCTTT. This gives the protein CSATSNTEAFF.

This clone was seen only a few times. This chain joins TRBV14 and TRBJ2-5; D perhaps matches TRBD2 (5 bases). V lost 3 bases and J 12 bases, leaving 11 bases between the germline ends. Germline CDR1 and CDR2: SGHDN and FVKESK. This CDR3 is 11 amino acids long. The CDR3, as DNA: TGTGCCAGCAGCCACGGGGTAATTGAGTACTTC. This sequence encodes CASSHGVIEYF. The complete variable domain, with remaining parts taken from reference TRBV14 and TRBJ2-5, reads EAGVTQFPSHSVIEKGQTVTLRCDPISGHDNLYWYRRVMGKEIKFLLHFVKESKQDESGMPNNRFLAERTGGTYSTLKVQPAELEDSGVYFCASSHGVIEYFGPGTRLLVL.

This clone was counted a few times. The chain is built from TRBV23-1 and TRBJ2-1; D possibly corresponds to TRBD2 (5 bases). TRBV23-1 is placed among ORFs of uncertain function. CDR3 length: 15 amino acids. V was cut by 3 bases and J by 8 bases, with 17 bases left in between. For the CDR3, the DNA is TGCGCCAGCAGTCATCCCGCGCGGGCTCGGTATGAGCAGTTCTTC. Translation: CASSHPARARYEQFF.

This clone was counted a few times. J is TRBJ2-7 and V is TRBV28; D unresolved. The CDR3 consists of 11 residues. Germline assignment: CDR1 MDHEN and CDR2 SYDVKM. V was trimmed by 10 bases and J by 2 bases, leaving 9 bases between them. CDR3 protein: CATTSAYEQYF. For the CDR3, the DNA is TGTGCCACCACTTCCGCCTACGAGCAGTACTTC. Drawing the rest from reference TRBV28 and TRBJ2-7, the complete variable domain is DVKVTQSSRYLVKRTGEKVFLECVQDMDHENMFWYRQDPGLGLRLIYFSYDVKMKEKGDIPEGYSVSREKKERFSLILESASTNQTSMYLCATTSAYEQYFGPGTRLTVT.